This is a list of T cell receptor beta chains from one sample in a study of T cells in Graves' hyperthyroidism and ophthalmopathy. TCRdb analysed the multiplex PCR reads with MiXCR anew, one entry per CDR3 protein. The table lists 300,000 to 400,000 distinct CDR3 sequences, roughly 15% of them singletons. The sample consisted of blood. These receptors were taken from a young woman with Graves' ophthalmopathy. Both conserved end residues are part of each CDR3. D genes are given only for firm matches. The size of a clone is reported for some rows only, either as once, few or many, or as a class for expanded clones.

j_gene: TRBJ2-5; abundance: many; d_gene: .; v_gene: TRBV28; CDR3aa: CASSLGLDSMTETQYF; CDR3nt: TGTGCCAGCAGTTTAGGCCTGGACTCCATGACAGAGACCCAGTACTTC
j_gene: TRBJ2-6; abundance: many; d_gene: TRBD1; v_gene: TRBV6-2/TRBV6-3; CDR3aa: CASTRLTGTGEPGANVLTF; CDR3nt: TGTGCCAGCACCCGACTGACCGGGACAGGGGAACCTGGGGCCAACGTCCTGACTTTC
j_gene: TRBJ1-2; abundance: many; d_gene: TRBD1; v_gene: TRBV7-2; CDR3aa: CASSPREDRALGYTF; CDR3nt: TGTGCCAGCAGCCCGCGTGAAGACAGGGCGCTTGGCTACACCTTC
j_gene: TRBJ1-1; abundance: many; d_gene: .; v_gene: TRBV10-2; CDR3aa: CASTPETNTEAFF; CDR3nt: TGCGCCAGCACGCCAGAGACGAACACTGAAGCTTTCTTT
j_gene: TRBJ1-5; abundance: .; d_gene: TRBD1; v_gene: TRBV19; CDR3aa: CASSIKGTGSQPQHF; CDR3nt: TGTGCCAGTAGTATTAAGGGGACAGGGTCCCAGCCCCAGCATTTT
j_gene: TRBJ1-1; abundance: many; d_gene: .; v_gene: TRBV20-1; CDR3aa: CSARVTGPYTEAFF; CDR3nt: TGCAGTGCTAGAGTTACAGGGCCTTACACTGAAGCTTTCTTT
j_gene: TRBJ1-5; abundance: many; d_gene: .; v_gene: TRBV6-2/TRBV6-3; CDR3aa: CASSYLGHSSNQPQHF; CDR3nt: TGTGCCAGCAGTTACCTGGGTCATTCTTCCAATCAGCCCCAGCATTTT
j_gene: TRBJ1-1; abundance: few; d_gene: .; v_gene: TRBV7-9; CDR3aa: CASSPVMRGTEAFF; CDR3nt: TGTGCCAGCAGCCCGGTGATGCGGGGCACTGAAGCTTTCTTT
j_gene: TRBJ1-4; abundance: .; d_gene: TRBD1; v_gene: TRBV6-1; CDR3aa: CASREIQGEKLFF; CDR3nt: TGTGCCAGCAGAGAGATACAGGGGGAAAAACTGTTTTTT
j_gene: TRBJ2-7; abundance: many; d_gene: TRBD1; v_gene: TRBV27; CDR3aa: CASSFGLRQGTYEQYF; CDR3nt: TGTGCCAGCAGTTTCGGATTGAGACAGGGGACCTACGAGCAGTACTTC
j_gene: TRBJ2-2; abundance: many; d_gene: .; v_gene: TRBV6-1; CDR3aa: CASRLGTGELFF; CDR3nt: TGTGCCAGCAGACTAGGCACCGGGGAGCTGTTTTTT